This TCR beta chain was recovered during a study of shared clonotypes between healthy human individuals. In the study overall: The plates for each donor numbered three CD4 naive, three CD4 memory, two CD8 naive and one CD8 memory. The study's findings and limits: Expectations were that clonotype sharing among donors would be affected by sequencing depth. Only blood was sampled; tissue repertoires likely differ.

The length of the CDR3 is 16 residues. Losses at the gene ends were 3 bases for V and 3 bases for J; bases not matched to a gene: 5. Germline V CDR1 and CDR2: SGHRS, YFSETQ. For this clone: What it binds is unknown.

Assay: immunoSEQ multiplex PCR; the TCRdb copy retains only in-frame clones and omits some. The sample yields around 700,000 clones, about three quarters seen once. The sequencing sample was made of memory CD4+ T cells sorted from blood. Subset in this sample: CD45RA-negative fraction. This sequence joins TRBV5-1 and TRBJ2-2; 10 positions agree with TRBD1. The sequence came from a woman in her thirties in good health. Here the CDR3 DNA reads TGCGCCAGCAGCTCAGGGACAGGGGTGGACACCGGGGAGCTGTTTTTT. Translating gives CASSSGTGVDTGELFF.